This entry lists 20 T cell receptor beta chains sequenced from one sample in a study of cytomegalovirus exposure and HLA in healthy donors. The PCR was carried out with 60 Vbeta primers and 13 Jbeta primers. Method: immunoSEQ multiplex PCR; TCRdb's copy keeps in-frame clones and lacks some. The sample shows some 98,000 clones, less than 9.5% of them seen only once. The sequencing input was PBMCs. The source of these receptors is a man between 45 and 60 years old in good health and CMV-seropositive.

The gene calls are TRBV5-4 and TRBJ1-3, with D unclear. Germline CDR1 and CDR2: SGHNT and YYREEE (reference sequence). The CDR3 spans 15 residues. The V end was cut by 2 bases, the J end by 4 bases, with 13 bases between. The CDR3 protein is CASSFGGKHGNTIYF. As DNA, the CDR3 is TGTGCCAGCAGCTTCGGAGGGAAGCACGGAAACACCATATATTTT.

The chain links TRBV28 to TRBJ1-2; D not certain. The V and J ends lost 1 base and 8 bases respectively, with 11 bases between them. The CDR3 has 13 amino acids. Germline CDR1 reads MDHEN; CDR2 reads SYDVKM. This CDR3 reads CASSLLEGNGYTF. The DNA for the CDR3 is TGTGCCAGCAGTTTATTGGAGGGTAACGGCTACACCTTC.

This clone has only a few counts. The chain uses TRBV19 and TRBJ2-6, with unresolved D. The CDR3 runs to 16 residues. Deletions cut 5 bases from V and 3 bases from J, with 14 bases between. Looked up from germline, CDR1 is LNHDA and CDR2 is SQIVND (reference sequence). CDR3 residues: CASSSARRGGANVLTF. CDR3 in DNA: TGTGCCAGTAGTTCCGCGCGCCGAGGTGGGGCCAACGTCCTGACTTTC.

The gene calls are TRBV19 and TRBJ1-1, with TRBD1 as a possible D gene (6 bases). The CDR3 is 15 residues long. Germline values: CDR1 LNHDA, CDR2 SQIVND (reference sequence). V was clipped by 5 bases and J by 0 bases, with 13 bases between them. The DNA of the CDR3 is TGTGCCAGTAGTCCAGGACAGACCATGAACACTGAAGCTTTCTTT. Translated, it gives CASSPGQTMNTEAFF.

The CDR3 sequence is CASSQDEDRYGYTF. Here the CDR3 DNA reads TGTGCCAGCAGCCAAGATGAGGATAGGTATGGCTACACCTTC. The gene calls are TRBV7-9 and TRBJ1-2; D call uncertain. The CDR3 spans 14 residues. V was pared by 5 bases and J by 5 bases, with 15 bases between. Germline assignment: CDR1 SEHNR and CDR2 FQNEAQ (reference sequence).

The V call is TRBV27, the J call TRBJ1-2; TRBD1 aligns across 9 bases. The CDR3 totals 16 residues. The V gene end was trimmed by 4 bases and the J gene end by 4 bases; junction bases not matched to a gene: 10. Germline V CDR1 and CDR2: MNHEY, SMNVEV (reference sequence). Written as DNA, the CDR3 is TGTGCCAGCAGTTCACAGGGGGCGCATTTGATCTATGGCTACACCTTC. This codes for CASSSQGAHLIYGYTF.

The CDR3 nucleotides read TGTGCCAGCAGCCCGAGTAGTCTTGAAGCTTTCTTT. Protein sequence: CASSPSSLEAFF. The chain couples TRBV7-9 to TRBJ1-1; D not resolved. The CDR3 sequence is 12 residues long. Germline assignment: CDR1 SEHNR and CDR2 FQNEAQ (reference sequence). V was clipped by 5 bases and J by 7 bases, with 11 bases between them.

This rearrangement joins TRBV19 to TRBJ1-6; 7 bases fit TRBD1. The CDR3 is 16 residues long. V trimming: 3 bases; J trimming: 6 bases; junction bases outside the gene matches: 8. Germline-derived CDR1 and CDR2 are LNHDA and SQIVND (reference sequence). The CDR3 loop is CASSIQGTVINSPLHF. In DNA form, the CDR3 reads TGTGCCAGTAGTATTCAGGGGACAGTGATTAATTCACCCCTCCACTTT.

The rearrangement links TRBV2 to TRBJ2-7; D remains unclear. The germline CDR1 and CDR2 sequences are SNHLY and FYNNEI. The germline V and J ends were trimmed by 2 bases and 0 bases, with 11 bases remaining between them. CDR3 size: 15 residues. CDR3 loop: CASSENRVSSYEQYF. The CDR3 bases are TGTGCCAGCAGTGAAAATCGGGTAAGCTCCTACGAGCAGTACTTC.

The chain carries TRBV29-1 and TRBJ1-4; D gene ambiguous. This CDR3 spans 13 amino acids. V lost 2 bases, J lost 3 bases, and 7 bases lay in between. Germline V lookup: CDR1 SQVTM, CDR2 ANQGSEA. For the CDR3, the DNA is TGCAGCGTTGAATACGGAGCTAATGAAAAACTGTTTTTT. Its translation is CSVEYGANEKLFF.

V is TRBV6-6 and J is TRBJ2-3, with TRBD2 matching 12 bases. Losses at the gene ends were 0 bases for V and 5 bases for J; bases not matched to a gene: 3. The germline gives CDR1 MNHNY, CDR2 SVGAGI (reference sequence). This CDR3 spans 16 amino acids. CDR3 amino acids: CASSYSTSGRGDTQYF. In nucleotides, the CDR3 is TGTGCCAGCAGTTACTCGACTAGCGGGAGAGGAGATACGCAGTATTTT.

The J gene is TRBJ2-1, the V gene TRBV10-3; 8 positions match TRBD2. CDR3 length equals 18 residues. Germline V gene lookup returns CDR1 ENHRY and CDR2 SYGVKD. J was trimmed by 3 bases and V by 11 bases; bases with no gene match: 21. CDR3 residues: CAATGAGNTGGGYNEQFF. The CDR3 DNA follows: TGTGCCGCGACGGGGGCAGGGAATACGGGAGGGGGCTACAATGAGCAGTTCTTC.

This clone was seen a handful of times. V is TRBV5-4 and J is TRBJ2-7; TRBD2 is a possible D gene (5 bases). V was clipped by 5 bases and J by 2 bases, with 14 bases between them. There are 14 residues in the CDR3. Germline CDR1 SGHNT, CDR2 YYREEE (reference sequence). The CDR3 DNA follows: TGTGCCAGCAGTCCGGTGGAGGCAGCCTACGAGCAGTACTTC. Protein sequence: CASSPVEAAYEQYF.

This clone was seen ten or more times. Here the CDR3 reads CASRLARGGDTDTQYF. The DNA of the CDR3 is TGCGCCAGCAGACTAGCCAGAGGTGGTGACACAGATACGCAGTATTTT. The chain employs TRBV5-1 and TRBJ2-3, with a weak D call TRBD2 (6 bases). The CDR3 consists of 16 residues. The V end lost 5 bases, the J end lost 2 bases, and 18 bases lay between the germline ends. CDR1 and CDR2 (germline): SGHRS, YFSETQ.

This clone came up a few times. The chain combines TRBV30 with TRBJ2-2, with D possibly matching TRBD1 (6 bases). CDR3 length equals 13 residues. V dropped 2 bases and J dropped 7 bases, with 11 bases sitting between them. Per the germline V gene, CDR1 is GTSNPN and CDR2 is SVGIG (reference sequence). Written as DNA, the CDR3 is TGTGCCTGGAGTCAACAGGGAATCGGGGAGCTGTTTTTT. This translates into CAWSQQGIGELFF. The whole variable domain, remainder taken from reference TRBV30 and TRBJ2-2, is SQTIHQWPATLVQPVGSPLSLECTVEGTSNPNLYWYRQAAGRGLQLLFYSVGIGQISSEVPQNLSASRPQDRQFILSSKKLLLSDSGFYLCAWSQQGIGELFFGEGSRLTVL.

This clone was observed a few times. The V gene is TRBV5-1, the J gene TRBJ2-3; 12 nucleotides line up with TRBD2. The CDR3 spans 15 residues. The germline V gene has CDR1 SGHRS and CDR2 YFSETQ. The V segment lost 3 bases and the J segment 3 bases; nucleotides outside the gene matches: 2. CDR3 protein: CASSSGTSGTDTQYF. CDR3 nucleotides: TGCGCCAGCAGCTCCGGGACTAGCGGGACAGATACGCAGTATTTT.

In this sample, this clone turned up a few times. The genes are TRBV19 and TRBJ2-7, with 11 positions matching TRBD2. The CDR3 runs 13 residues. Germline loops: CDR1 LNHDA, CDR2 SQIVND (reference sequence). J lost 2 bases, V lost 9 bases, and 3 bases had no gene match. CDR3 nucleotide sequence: TGTGCCAGCGGACTAGCGGGCCCCTACGAGCAGTACTTC. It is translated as CASGLAGPYEQYF.

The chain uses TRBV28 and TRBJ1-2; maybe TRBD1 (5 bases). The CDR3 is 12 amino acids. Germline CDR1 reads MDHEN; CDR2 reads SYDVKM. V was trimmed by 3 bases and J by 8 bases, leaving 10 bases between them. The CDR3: CASSFAGGGYTF. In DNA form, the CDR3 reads TGTGCCAGCAGTTTTGCTGGGGGGGGCTACACCTTC.

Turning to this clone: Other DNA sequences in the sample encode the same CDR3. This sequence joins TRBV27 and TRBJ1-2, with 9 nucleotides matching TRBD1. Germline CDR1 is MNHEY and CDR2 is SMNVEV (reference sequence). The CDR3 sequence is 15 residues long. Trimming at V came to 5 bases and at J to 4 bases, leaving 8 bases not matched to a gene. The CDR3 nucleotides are TGTGCCAGCAGTCCCCGGGACAGGGCCACCTATGGCTACACCTTC. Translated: CASSPRDRATYGYTF.

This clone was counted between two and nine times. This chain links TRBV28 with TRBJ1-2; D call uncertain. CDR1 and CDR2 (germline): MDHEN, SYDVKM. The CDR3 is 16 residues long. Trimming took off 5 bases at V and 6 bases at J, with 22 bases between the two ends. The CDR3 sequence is CASSLSPLTGGDGYTF. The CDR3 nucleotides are TGTGCCAGCAGTCTCTCCCCCCTGACGGGAGGCGATGGCTACACCTTC.